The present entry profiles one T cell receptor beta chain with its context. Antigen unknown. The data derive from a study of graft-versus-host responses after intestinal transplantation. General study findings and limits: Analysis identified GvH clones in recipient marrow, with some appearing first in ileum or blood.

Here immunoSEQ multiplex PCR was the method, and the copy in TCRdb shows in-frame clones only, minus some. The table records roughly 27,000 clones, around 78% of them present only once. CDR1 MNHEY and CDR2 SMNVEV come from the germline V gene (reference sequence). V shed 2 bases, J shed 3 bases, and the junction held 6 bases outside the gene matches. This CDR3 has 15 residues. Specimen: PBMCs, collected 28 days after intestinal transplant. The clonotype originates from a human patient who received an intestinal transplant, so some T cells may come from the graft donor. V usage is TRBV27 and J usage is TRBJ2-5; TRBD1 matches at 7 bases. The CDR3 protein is CASSLIGTGEETQYF. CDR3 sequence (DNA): TGTGCCAGCAGTTTAATTGGAACAGGGGAAGAGACCCAGTACTTC.